The T cell receptor (beta chain) described here comes from a study of blood T cells in healthy people across ages (dated by TCRdb to 2014 to 2015). Broadly, across the study: In model experiments, roughly one uniquely barcoded TCR beta cDNA molecule per two T cells was captured by template switching. Using deep sequencing normalized with unique cDNA molecular identifiers, the study measured how TCR beta repertoire diversity changes with age. For two donors (one aged 18 to 30 and one aged 80 or older), the study analyzed two additional independent replicas of 1 million unique cDNA reads from the same blood draw. To avoid experimental bias, donors of different ages were spread randomly across the sequencing lanes. Four age groups were formed from the donors: young (average about 16 years), middle-aged (approximately 40), aged (62) and long-lived (around 82). Study-level results and caveats: There was a strong correlation between observed TCR beta diversity and the percentage of naive T cells measured by flow cytometry. Conclusive comparison of naive and antigen-experienced compartments was prevented by the profiling of bulk unsorted PBMCs. Compared with the aged group, the long-lived group had more naive CD4+ T cells, fewer expanded clones and increased TCR diversity, suggesting age selection. Estimates of total diversity based on one million sequenced T cells were considered lower bounds and underestimates. Observed TCR beta diversity per million T cells fell roughly linearly with age, and a significant reduction was already apparent by age approximately 41. Because donor CMV infection status was unknown, age-related changes in expanded clonotypes were potentially confounded.

Library preparation employed 5' RACE. The sample was run on an Illumina HiSeq 2500. A second roughly 6 to 12 cycle PCR used a sample-barcoded 5' primer and a J-beta primer mix. A template-switch 5' adaptor carrying 12 random nucleotides introduced a unique molecular identifier onto each TCR beta cDNA molecule. Each sample yielded at least 2.5 million CDR3-containing paired-end reads. First-strand cDNA synthesis was performed from all RNA using the Mint cDNA synthesis kit, with priming by a TRBC-specific oligonucleotide. Following uracil-DNA glycosylase treatment, all cDNA underwent a first 18-cycle PCR with the universal primers M1SS and BC2_uni_R. Turning to the authors' computational methods: For normalization, 1 million high-quality reads were randomly selected from each sample, with every read carrying a distinct molecular identifier. Instead of being binned into consensus sequences, reads that shared molecular identifiers were thrown out. MiTCR, set to a Q25 quality threshold and the strictest error-elimination algorithm, was used for CDR3 identification, clonotype clustering and error correction. A nonparametric unseen species model with Euler transformation was used to estimate lower-bound total TCR beta diversity. In TCRdb, the public reads were trimmed at Q25 with fastp and aligned with MiXCR, with productive beta chains retained. Rows merge per CDR3 protein into single entries with the most common DNA and genes. TCRdb assigned the V and J calls; the authors' analysis was not used. This sample is represented by over 1,300,000 distinct CDR3 sequences; roughly 60% of them were singletons. The ten largest clonotypes hold approximately 7% of the sample.

About this clonotype itself: No cognate antigen has been identified for it. No much larger clonotype is one base removed from it; base qualities were not supplied.

V is cut by 1 base and J by 0 bases, and the space between the germline ends is 10 bases. Measured from the cysteine to the phenylalanine, the CDR3 is 17 residues long. Only the CDR3 DNA stays, 51 bases, in frame from base 1. In the germline V gene, CDR1 corresponds to MNHEY and CDR2 to SVGAGI. The donors were under 40 Caucasian individuals from Russia, aged roughly 6 to 100 years, who were systemically healthy. Ten milliliters of peripheral blood were drawn from each donor into EDTA-treated Vacutainer tubes. Ficoll-Paque density-gradient centrifugation was used to isolate PBMCs, with at least 6.5 million per sample. Trizol reagent was used to extract total RNA from the PBMCs, yielding at least 5 micrograms per sample. The percentages of naive CD45RAhigh/CD27high T cells were determined by flow cytometry on a PBMC aliquot from every donor.

The rearrangement joined TRBV6-5 to TRBJ2-6; no D gene is confidently identified. Source material: blood. The receptor's source is a young man in good health. This receptor has the CDR3 CASSYWGTSSGANVLTF. The nucleotide sequence is given as TGTGCCAGCAGTTACTGGGGTACGAGCTCTGGGGCCAACGTCCTGACTTTC.